The clone carrying this T cell receptor (delta chain) was observed a few times. Its antigen is currently unknown. The data were obtained in a study of Vδ1+ human thymocytes. Study outcomes and limitations: In the thymus, TRG and TRD repertoires looked highly polyclonal with Gaussian CDR3 lengths.

V trimming: 3 bases; J trimming: 3 bases; junction bases outside the gene matches: 11. Germline lookup yields CDR1 TSWWSYY and CDR2 QGS. CDR3 size: 18 residues. Extracted RNA was reverse transcribed into cDNA. Multiplex PCR used pooled V-gene forward primers and a constant-region reverse primer to amplify CDR3s. TCRdb reapplied CATT to the multiplex PCR reads. Of about 55,000 delta-chain clones in the sample, 15% to 20% were seen once. V is TRDV1 and J is TRDJ1, with 12 bases matching TRDD3. Sequencing used Vdelta1+ gamma-delta thymocytes from the thymus. Stated subset: FACS-sorted CD3+ TCRalphabeta- TCRVdelta1+ TCRVdelta2- thymocytes. The TCR originated in a boy in the first two years of life who had congenital heart surgery. The CDR3 is CALGDPGGYVVEADKLIF. Here the CDR3 DNA reads TGTGCTCTTGGGGATCCTGGGGGATACGTCGTTGAGGCCGATAAACTCATCTTT.